Presented here are 17 T cell receptor beta chains from one specimen sequenced in a study of T cells in Graves' hyperthyroidism and ophthalmopathy. RNA transcripts served as the template for amplifying TCR beta CDR3 regions. The TCR CDR3 was amplified in a first-round RT-PCR using the HTBI primer set. TCRdb re-analysed the multiplex PCR reads in MiXCR, keeping a single row per CDR3 protein. The data contain approximately 590,000 distinct CDR3 sequences, 35% to 55% of them singletons. Sequenced sample: peripheral blood or thyroid tissue (not recorded which). The source of these receptors is a woman younger than 35 with Graves' hyperthyroidism.

This clonotype was counted between two and nine times. The chain uses TRBV29-1 and TRBJ1-2, with no clear D. Trimming shortened V by 8 bases and J by 7 bases, and 14 bases separated the two germline ends. The germline gives CDR1 SQVTM, CDR2 ANQGSEA. The CDR3 extends over 11 amino acids. The CDR3 nucleotides are TGCAGCAGCAGCGGCCTGTTTGGCTACACCTTC. It specifies CSSSGLFGYTF.

The genes are TRBV7-2 and TRBJ2-7; 8 bases match TRBD2. The CDR3 extends over 13 amino acids. Per germline, CDR1 SGHTA and CDR2 FQGNSA. The CDR3 coding sequence is TGTGCTAGGAGGCCCGGGGGGGAACACGAGCAGTACTTC. Its translation: CARRPGGEHEQYF.

There are many counts of this clonotype. V usage is TRBV29-1 and J usage is TRBJ2-5, with D unresolved. Per the germline V gene, CDR1 is SQVTM and CDR2 is ANQGSEA. Trimming removed 7 bases at V and 4 bases at J, with 13 bases between. This CDR3 comprises 12 residues. In DNA, the CDR3 is TGCAGCGCTTCGATCCCCGTAGAGACCCAGTACTTC. This codes for CSASIPVETQYF.

This chain connects TRBV29-1 to TRBJ2-7; maybe TRBD1 (6 bases). Germline V gene sequence: CDR1 SQVTM, CDR2 ANQGSEA. This CDR3 has 13 residues. The V and J ends lost 4 bases and 4 bases respectively, with 14 bases between them. The CDR3 sequence: CSVVSRGLYEQYF. CDR3 DNA: TGCAGCGTTGTAAGCAGGGGCTTATACGAGCAGTACTTC.

This clonotype has ten or more counts. This sequence joins TRBV5-1 and TRBJ2-7, with 7 bases identical to TRBD1. From germline, CDR1 is SGHRS and CDR2 YFSETQ. The CDR3 runs 13 residues. V trimming: 2 bases; J trimming: 4 bases; junction bases outside the gene matches: 3. The CDR3 DNA sequence: TGCGCCAGCAGCTTAGACAGGGAGTACGAGCAGTACTTC. Protein: CASSLDREYEQYF.

This clonotype was seen repeatedly, ten times or more. The chain joins TRBV7-3 to TRBJ1-1; D uncertain. Between the trimmed V and J ends, which lost 5 bases and 4 bases, there was a span of 14 bases. This CDR3 spans 14 amino acids. CDR1 is SGHTA and CDR2 is FQGTGA in the germline V gene. This chain's CDR3 is CASSRHMGSTEAFF. CDR3 coding DNA: TGTGCCAGCAGCCGTCATATGGGATCCACTGAAGCTTTCTTT.

This clonotype was detected many times. CDR3 sequence (DNA): TGTGCCAGCAGCAACAGGGGGGAAAAACTGTTTTTT. It codes for CASSNRGEKLFF. The chain carries TRBV7-8 and TRBJ1-4; the match to TRBD1 covers 8 bases. The CDR3 totals 12 residues. CDR1 and CDR2 (germline): SGHVS, FQNEAQ. V shed 5 bases and J 8 bases; nucleotides not matched to a gene: 1. Full variable domain (outside the CDR3, taken from reference TRBV7-8 and TRBJ1-4): GAGVSQSPRYKVAKRGQDVALRCDPISGHVSLFWYQQALGQGPEFLTYFQNEAQLDKSGLPSDRFFAERPEGSVSTLKIQRTQQEDSAVYLCASSNRGEKLFFGSGTQLSVL.

Many counts were recorded for this clonotype. The CDR3 here is CASSLDRVTQPQHF. The CDR3 DNA follows: TGTGCCAGCAGCCTTGACAGGGTAACTCAGCCCCAGCATTTT. This chain joins TRBV7-9 and TRBJ1-5, with TRBD1 matching over 7 bases. This CDR3 has 14 amino acids. Germline V CDR1 and CDR2: SEHNR, FQNEAQ (reference sequence). J gave up 6 bases and V 5 bases, and 7 bases lay outside the gene matches.

The gene calls are TRBV12-3 or TRBV12-4 and TRBJ1-5, with D uncertain. Trimming pared 3 bases from V and 3 bases from J, leaving 6 bases between. This CDR3 spans 13 amino acids. The CDR3 sequence: CASSLRINQPQHF. The CDR3 DNA reads TGTGCCAGCAGTTTGAGGATCAATCAGCCCCAGCATTTT.

This rearrangement joins TRBV20-1 to TRBJ2-7, with TRBD1 identical over 7 bases. The CDR3 is made up of 12 amino acids. The trim removed 2 bases at V and 4 bases at J, leaving 2 bases unmatched. The germline gives CDR1 DFQATT, CDR2 SNEGSKA (reference sequence). The CDR3, as DNA: TGCAGTGCTAGAAGGACAGGTTACGAGCAGTACTTC. Its translation: CSARRTGYEQYF.

Only a few counts were recorded for this clonotype. The chain has TRBV20-1 and TRBJ2-7; 9 nucleotides align to TRBD2. The V gene's germline CDR1 is DFQATT and CDR2 SNEGSKA (reference sequence). The CDR3 runs to 14 residues. V trimming: 4 bases; J trimming: 5 bases; junction bases outside the gene matches: 9. CDR3 DNA sequence: TGCAGTGCTACCCCGGGACTAGCCTGGGACGAGCAGTACTTC. Amino acids: CSATPGLAWDEQYF.

The chain joins TRBV15 to TRBJ1-2; D is perhaps TRBD1 (6 bases). Germline CDR1 and CDR2: LNHNV and YYDKDF (reference sequence). CDR3 length: 11 residues. Trimming shortened V by 9 bases and J by 7 bases, and 12 bases separated the two germline ends. The CDR3 region is CATPGASGYTF. The CDR3 DNA follows: TGTGCCACGCCAGGGGCCTCTGGCTACACCTTC.

This clonotype was observed many times. This chain uses TRBV24-1 with TRBJ2-2; 8 positions match TRBD1. CDR3 length: 16 residues. The V and J ends lost 3 bases and 4 bases, in that order; junction bases with no gene match: 6. The germline V gene has CDR1 KGHDR and CDR2 SFDVKD. The CDR3 DNA reads as TGTGCCACCAGTGATCCGAGGACAGGGCGCACCGGGGAGCTGTTTTTT. Amino acids: CATSDPRTGRTGELFF.

This clonotype is a singleton in its sample. The chain recombines TRBV11-2 with TRBJ2-5; 13 bases fit TRBD2. The CDR3 is 17 amino acids. The germline V gene has CDR1 SGHAT and CDR2 FQNNGV. Trimming cost V 3 bases and J 4 bases; bases outside gene matches: 8. This chain's CDR3 is CASSLGRTSGSPETQYF. CDR3 nucleotides: TGTGCCAGCAGCTTGGGGCGGACTAGCGGGAGTCCAGAGACCCAGTACTTC.

This chain joins TRBV2 and TRBJ1-5; 9 nucleotides match TRBD1. CDR3 size: 14 residues. Germline loops: CDR1 SNHLY, CDR2 FYNNEI. With V trimmed by 6 bases and J by 9 bases, 9 bases remained unmatched. The CDR3 spells CASSERGQGSPQHF. The CDR3 nucleotides read TGTGCCAGCAGCGAACGGGGACAGGGCTCGCCCCAGCATTTT. Complete variable domain (other parts from reference TRBV2 and TRBJ1-5): EPEVTQTPSHQVTQMGQEVILRCVPISNHLYFYWYRQILGQKVEFLVSFYNNEISEKSEIFDDQFSVERPDGSNFTLKIRSTKLEDSAMYFCASSERGQGSPQHFGDGTRLSIL.

The chain links TRBV9 to TRBJ2-7; D unresolved. CDR3 size: 13 residues. Trimming pared 4 bases from V and 0 bases from J, leaving 8 bases between. The germline CDR1 and CDR2 sequences are SGDLS and YYNGEE. The CDR3 DNA reads TGTGCCAGCAGCACACAATCCTCCTACGAGCAGTACTTC. This encodes CASSTQSSYEQYF.

The chain recombines TRBV15 with TRBJ2-7, with a weak D call TRBD1 (5 bases). Between the trimmed V and J ends, which lost 3 bases and 4 bases, there was a span of 16 bases. This CDR3 is 15 amino acids long. Germline CDR1 reads LNHNV; CDR2 reads YYDKDF (reference sequence). Here the CDR3 DNA reads TGTGCCACCAGCAGCTTGGACAAAGGCTGGTACGAGCAGTACTTC. This translates into CATSSLDKGWYEQYF.